The 27 T cell receptor beta chains below come from one sample, sequenced in a study of T cells in Graves' hyperthyroidism and ophthalmopathy. RNA transcripts provided the source from which TCR beta CDR3 regions were amplified. HTBI primers were the set used in a first-round RT-PCR of the TCR CDR3. TCRdb called the multiplex PCR reads again in MiXCR, with one record for every CDR3 protein. The sample includes roughly 260,000 distinct CDR3 sequences, roughly 15% of them seen just once. Sequenced sample: blood. All receptors come from a woman between 40 and 50 years old with Graves' hyperthyroidism that later progressed to Graves' ophthalmopathy.

The rearrangement joins TRBV30 to TRBJ1-2; TRBD1 matches 7 bases. This CDR3 is 11 amino acids long. Looked up from germline, CDR1 is GTSNPN and CDR2 is SVGIG (reference sequence). CDR3 sequence (DNA): TGTGTAGGGGGACAGAACTATGGCTACACCTTC. This sequence encodes CVGGQNYGYTF.

The J gene is TRBJ2-2, the V gene TRBV6-5; 11 bases match TRBD2. With V trimmed by 4 bases and J by 5 bases, 12 bases remained unmatched. CDR1 and CDR2 (germline): MNHEY, SVGAGI. The CDR3 has 18 residues. CDR3 DNA sequence: TGTGCCAGCAGTTGGGTTAAACTAGCGGGAGTTGAGACCGGGGAGCTGTTTTTT. This translates into CASSWVKLAGVETGELFF.

This clonotype was recorded at least ten times. V is TRBV13 and J is TRBJ1-4, with TRBD1 as a possible D gene (6 bases). V shed 5 bases and J shed 3 bases, with 10 bases lying between them. The length of the CDR3 is 14 residues. The germline V gene encodes CDR1 PRHDT and CDR2 FYEKMQ (reference sequence). The CDR3 loop reads CASSPRGSNEKLFF. For the CDR3, the DNA is TGTGCCAGCAGCCCCAGGGGATCTAATGAAAAACTGTTTTTT.

This clonotype has ten or more counts. The rearrangement links TRBV6-2 or TRBV6-3 to TRBJ1-6; 9 nucleotides align to TRBD1. With 6 bases clipped from V and 6 bases from J, the junction kept 6 bases outside the gene matches. Germline V gene sequence: CDR1 MNHEY, CDR2 SVGEGT. This CDR3 is built from 15 residues. The CDR3 coding sequence is TGTGCCAGCAGACCCGGACAGGGGTTTAATTCACCCCTCCACTTT. It translates to CASRPGQGFNSPLHF.

This clonotype was counted many times. This chain joins TRBV11-2 and TRBJ2-3, with unresolved D. Trimming removed 2 bases from V and 11 bases from J, with 11 bases in between. Germline CDR1 is SGHAT and CDR2 is FQNNGV. This CDR3 is built from 12 residues. CDR3 in DNA: TGTGCCAGCAGCTTATCGAACTGGGGGCAGTATTTT. Its protein is CASSLSNWGQYF.

This clonotype was observed many times. This chain links TRBV25-1 with TRBJ2-7, with D uncertain. The V gene lost 1 base and the J gene lost 6 bases, with 13 bases spanning the gap. In germline, CDR1 is MGHDK, CDR2 SYGVNS. The length of the CDR3 is 14 residues. CDR3 DNA: TGTGCCAGCAGTGAATTGGAAGCTCGTTTCGAGCAGTACTTC. Translated, it gives CASSELEARFEQYF.

The J gene is TRBJ2-4, the V gene TRBV4-1; maybe TRBD2 (5 bases). Trimming removed 1 base at V and 4 bases at J, with 14 bases between. Germline lookup yields CDR1 MGHRA and CDR2 YSYEKL. The CDR3 has 16 residues. CDR3 DNA: TGCGCCAGCAGCCAAGGTTTACGGGATAATAAAAACATTCAGTACTTC. Residues: CASSQGLRDNKNIQYF.

The V and J genes are TRBV2 and TRBJ2-2; 7 positions match TRBD1. V was clipped by 1 base and J by 6 bases; unmatched bases: 5. This CDR3 has 15 amino acids. The germline V gene encodes CDR1 SNHLY and CDR2 FYNNEI. The CDR3 sequence: CASSEDRGTAGELFF. CDR3 bases: TGTGCCAGCAGTGAAGACAGGGGCACGGCCGGGGAGCTGTTTTTT.

This clonotype was seen many times. V gene TRBV11-2 combines with J gene TRBJ2-1; 13 nucleotides match TRBD2. With V trimmed by 5 bases and J by 4 bases, 8 bases remained unmatched. CDR1 is SGHAT, CDR2 FQNNGV, per germline. This CDR3 spans 17 amino acids. The CDR3 nucleotides read TGTGCCAGCAGCCTCAGGACTAGCGGGAGTATGTACAATGAGCAGTTCTTC. Its translation: CASSLRTSGSMYNEQFF. The variable domain in full, with the rest retrieved from reference TRBV11-2 and TRBJ2-1, is EAGVAQSPRYKIIEKRQSVAFWCNPISGHATLYWYQQILGQGPKLLIQFQNNGVVDDSQLPKDRFSAERLKGVDSTLKIQPAKLEDSAVYLCASSLRTSGSMYNEQFFGPGTRLTVL.

This clonotype was found a few times. The chain has TRBV6-1 and TRBJ2-7; 7 bases map to TRBD1. The CDR3 runs to 12 residues. CDR1 and CDR2 (germline): MNHNS, SASEGT. J gave up 6 bases and V 6 bases, and 5 bases lay outside the gene matches. CDR3 bases: TGTGCCAGCAGCCTACAGGGGTCCGAGCAGTACTTC. Its translation is CASSLQGSEQYF.

V and J are TRBV28 and TRBJ2-7; 9 bases agree with TRBD2. This CDR3 has 16 amino acids. Trimming removed 8 bases from V and 4 bases from J; junction bases left unmatched: 15. Germline V CDR1 and CDR2: MDHEN, SYDVKM. CDR3 in amino acids: CASSDSGRSVWYEQYF. CDR3 bases: TGTGCCAGCTCCGATAGCGGGAGATCTGTGTGGTACGAGCAGTACTTC.

This clonotype was counted ten times or more. This chain connects TRBV10-3 to TRBJ2-1, with TRBD1 identical over 9 bases. Per germline, CDR1 ENHRY and CDR2 SYGVKD. Unmatched junction bases numbered 11, after V lost 1 base and J lost 4 bases. The CDR3 is 18 amino acids. The chain's CDR3 is CAISELTQTTGGYNEQFF. In nucleotides, the CDR3 is TGTGCCATCAGTGAGTTGACCCAGACGACAGGGGGATACAATGAGCAGTTCTTC.

At least ten counts were recorded for this clonotype. The chain couples TRBV7-2 to TRBJ2-3, with D uncertain. Trimming took off 6 bases at V and 3 bases at J, with 19 bases between the two ends. The CDR3 length is 16 residues. Germline assignment: CDR1 SGHTA and CDR2 FQGNSA. CDR3 residues: CASRSRVLTVTDTQYF. The CDR3 DNA reads TGTGCCAGCAGGTCCCGGGTCCTTACCGTTACAGATACGCAGTATTTT. The full variable domain, in which reference TRBV7-2 and TRBJ2-3 provide the parts outside the CDR3, is GAGVSQSPSNKVTEKGKDVELRCDPISGHTALYWYRQSLGQGLEFLIYFQGNSAPDKSGLPSDRFSAERTGGSVSTLTIQRTQQEDSAVYLCASRSRVLTVTDTQYFGPGTRLTVL.

With respect to this clonotype: A much larger clonotype is one base distant, so this may be a read error. The CDR3 DNA sequence: TGTGCCAGCTCACCACCGGTGACTGGGGCTAATTGGGATGAGCAGTTCTTC. This translates into CASSPPVTGANWDEQFF. The V and J genes are TRBV18 and TRBJ2-1; D might be TRBD1 (5 bases). The V gene lost 0 bases and the J gene lost 8 bases, with 20 bases spanning the gap. Germline CDR1 reads KGHSH; CDR2 reads LQKENI. This CDR3 region has 17 residues.

In its sample, this clonotype was seen a few times. This sequence joins TRBV20-1 and TRBJ1-1, with D unclear. The V gene's germline CDR1 is DFQATT and CDR2 SNEGSKA (reference sequence). Trimming shortened V by 6 bases and J by 1 base, and 12 bases separated the two germline ends. The CDR3 contains 13 residues. CDR3 amino acids: CSAAHTKNTEAFF. DNA for the CDR3: TGCAGTGCCGCCCACACCAAGAACACTGAAGCTTTCTTT.

This clonotype was counted once. A read error may explain this, as a much larger clone is one base away. The V gene is TRBV6-2 or TRBV6-3, the J gene TRBJ2-1, with no clear D. The J call could be wrong; TRBJ2-7 is a better fit for the DNA end. Germline V gene sequence: CDR1 MNHEY, CDR2 SVGEGT. The CDR3 is made up of 18 amino acids. The CDR3 reads CASSVNFFAASAYNEQYF. The CDR3, as DNA: TGTGCCAGCAGTGTCAATTTTTTTGCGGCTAGTGCCTACAATGAGCAGTACTTC.

This clonotype was detected many times. The V gene is TRBV7-8, the J gene TRBJ2-3; 8 bases are a match to TRBD1. CDR1 is SGHVS, CDR2 FQNEAQ, per germline. V gave up 7 bases and J gave up 3 bases; unmatched junction bases: 12. This CDR3 region has 16 residues. The CDR3 sequence: CASTFLGRGLTDTQYF. For the CDR3, the DNA is TGTGCCAGCACCTTTCTGGGCAGGGGGCTAACAGATACGCAGTATTTT.

This clonotype appeared many times. V usage is TRBV27 and J usage is TRBJ2-1, with D perhaps TRBD2 (6 bases). Germline V lookup: CDR1 MNHEY, CDR2 SMNVEV (reference sequence). The CDR3 runs 15 residues. The V gene lost 5 bases and the J gene lost 3 bases, with 14 bases spanning the gap. This chain's CDR3 is CASSTRDSIYNEQFF. The CDR3 region has the DNA TGTGCCAGCAGTACCCGGGACTCAATCTACAATGAGCAGTTCTTC.

This clonotype was seen more than once but under ten times. V and J are TRBV28 and TRBJ1-5; TRBD1 matches 7 bases. The CDR3 spans 15 residues. J lost 7 bases, V lost 6 bases, and 12 bases had no gene match. The germline CDR1 and CDR2 sequences are MDHEN and SYDVKM. This CDR3 reads CASRTTPVTGQPQHF. CDR3 sequence (DNA): TGTGCCAGCAGAACAACCCCCGTGACAGGGCAGCCCCAGCATTTT.

The chain links TRBV5-1 to TRBJ2-7; TRBD2 matches at 10 bases. The CDR3 sequence is 15 residues long. The germline V gene has CDR1 SGHRS and CDR2 YFSETQ. Unmatched junction bases numbered 7, after V lost 4 bases and J lost 3 bases. The CDR3 DNA reads TGCGCCAGCAGCGTGCTAGCGGGAGTTGGCTACGAGCAGTACTTC. Its protein is CASSVLAGVGYEQYF.

This clonotype has just a few counts. A much more abundant neighbour one base away suggests this may be a read error. This sequence joins TRBV28 and TRBJ1-6; D not certain. Germline CDR1 is MDHEN and CDR2 is SYDVKM. Trimming shortened V by 5 bases and J by 2 bases, and 13 bases separated the two germline ends. This CDR3 has 16 residues. The CDR3 here is CASSPVRGPYNSPLHF. The CDR3 DNA reads TGTGCCAGCAGTCCCGTACGGGGTCCCTATAATTCACCCCTCCACTTT.

This clonotype has a handful of counts. A single base separates this from a much larger clone, so it may be a read error. The rearrangement uses TRBV28 and TRBJ1-5, with a tentative D call TRBD1 (6 bases). V gave up 6 bases and J gave up 2 bases, with 17 bases separating them. The length of the CDR3 is 16 residues. Germline CDR1 is MDHEN and CDR2 is SYDVKM. CDR3 in amino acids: CASRPDRIIGNQPQHF. CDR3 DNA: TGTGCCAGCAGACCAGACAGGATCATCGGCAATCAGCCCCAGCATTTT. Filled out from reference TRBV28 and TRBJ1-5, the complete variable domain reads DVKVTQSSRYLVKRTGEKVFLECVQDMDHENMFWYRQDPGLGLRLIYFSYDVKMKEKGDIPEGYSVSREKKERFSLILESASTNQTSMYLCASRPDRIIGNQPQHFGDGTRLSIL.

This clonotype was recorded many times. The chain carries TRBV12-3 or TRBV12-4 and TRBJ2-7; no definite D call. The V end was cut by 3 bases, the J end by 7 bases, with 16 bases between. The CDR3 covers 14 residues. In nucleotides, the CDR3 is TGTGCCAGCAGTTTTTTGGGGTTCGCAGAAGAGCAGTACTTC. As protein: CASSFLGFAEEQYF.

This clonotype has at least ten counts. The chain combines TRBV3-1 with TRBJ1-4; D gene ambiguous. The CDR3 contains 12 residues. CDR1 is LGHDT, CDR2 YNNKEL, per germline (reference sequence). The V end lost 1 base, the J end lost 5 bases, and 2 bases lay between the germline ends. In DNA, the CDR3 is TGTGCCAGCAGCCAAGGGAATGAAAAACTGTTTTTT. Its translation is CASSQGNEKLFF.

The V gene is TRBV12-3 or TRBV12-4, the J gene TRBJ2-3; 7 bases match TRBD1. The CDR3 loop spans 17 amino acids. J gave up 4 bases and V 2 bases, and 12 bases lay outside the gene matches. In nucleotides, the CDR3 is TGTGCCAGCAGTTTAAGGGGGACCGACAGGGTACCAGATACGCAGTATTTT. Translated: CASSLRGTDRVPDTQYF.

Of note for this clonotype: Germline is not matched at one junction end, which may reflect a read error. The chain carries TRBV28 and TRBJ2-1; 7 positions match TRBD2. Germline values: CDR1 MDHEN, CDR2 SYDVKM. This CDR3 is 12 amino acids long. The DNA for the CDR3 is TGTGCCAGCAGTTCTACTAGCGCGCACGCGATCTTC. Translated: CASSSTSAHAIF.

On this clonotype itself: Just one base apart from a much larger clone, this may be a read error. No conserved phenylalanine or tryptophan is present at the end of the CDR3, so a read error is the likely explanation. Here the CDR3 DNA reads TGTGCCAGCAGTTATCTCGCAGGGACCGGGGAGCTGTTTCTT. Its translation: CASSYLAGTGELFL. V usage is TRBV28 and J usage is TRBJ2-2; weak D call: TRBD1 (5 bases). CDR1 MDHEN and CDR2 SYDVKM come from the germline V gene. V was trimmed by 4 bases and J by 5 bases, leaving 11 bases between them. The CDR3 has 14 residues.